The rows below give T cell receptor beta chains drawn from one sample of a study of cytomegalovirus exposure and HLA in healthy donors. Assay: immunoSEQ multiplex PCR; the TCRdb copy retains only in-frame clones and omits some. The sample yields approximately 130,000 clones, approximately 75% seen once. Sequencing was performed on PBMCs. The receptors were sampled from a male donor in good health and CMV-seronegative. Each CDR3 is given with its conserved first and last residue. The order of the fields is V gene, CDR3 length, J gene, CDR3 protein.

V: TRBV4-2
length: 17
J: TRBJ2-3
CDR3: CASSQGLAGGLTDTQYF

V: TRBV7-2
length: 15
J: TRBJ2-5
CDR3: CASSLLGTVQETQYF

V: TRBV2
length: 13
J: TRBJ2-7
CDR3: CASSETGEDEQYF

V: TRBV9
length: 15
J: TRBJ2-1
CDR3: CASSAFRGAYNEQFF

V: TRBV29-1
length: 14
J: .
CDR3: CSVTGTESSYEQYF

V: TRBV7-9
length: 14
J: TRBJ2-7
CDR3: CASSHSGTPYEQYF

V: TRBV7-9
length: 17
J: TRBJ2-3
CDR3: CASSPPLGTATTDTQYF

V: TRBV2
length: 16
J: TRBJ1-6
CDR3: CASSKDRSDNNSPLHF

V: TRBV19
length: 15
J: TRBJ1-1
CDR3: CASSISRLNNAEAFF

V: TRBV12-5
length: 17
J: TRBJ1-5
CDR3: CASGFTSRVKTNQPQHF